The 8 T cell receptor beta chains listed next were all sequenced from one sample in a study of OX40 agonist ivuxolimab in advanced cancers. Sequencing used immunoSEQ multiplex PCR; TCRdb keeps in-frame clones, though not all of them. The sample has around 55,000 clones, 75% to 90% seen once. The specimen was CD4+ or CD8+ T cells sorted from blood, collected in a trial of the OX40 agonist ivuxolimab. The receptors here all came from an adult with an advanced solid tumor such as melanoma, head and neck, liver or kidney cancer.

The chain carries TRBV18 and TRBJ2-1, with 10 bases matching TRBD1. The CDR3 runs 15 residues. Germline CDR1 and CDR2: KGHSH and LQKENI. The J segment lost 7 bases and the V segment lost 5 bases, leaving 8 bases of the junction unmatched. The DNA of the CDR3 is TGTGCCAGCTCAGGAGGGCGGACAGGGGGAAATGAGCAGTTCTTC. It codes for CASSGGRTGGNEQFF.

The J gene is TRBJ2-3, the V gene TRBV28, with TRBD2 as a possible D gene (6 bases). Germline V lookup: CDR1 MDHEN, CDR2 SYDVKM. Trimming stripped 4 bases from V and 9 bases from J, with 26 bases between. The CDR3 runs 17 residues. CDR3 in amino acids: CASSSPGRGGHPGTQYF. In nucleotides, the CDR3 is TGTGCCAGCAGTTCACCGGGAAGGGGAGGACATCCTGGAACGCAGTATTTT.

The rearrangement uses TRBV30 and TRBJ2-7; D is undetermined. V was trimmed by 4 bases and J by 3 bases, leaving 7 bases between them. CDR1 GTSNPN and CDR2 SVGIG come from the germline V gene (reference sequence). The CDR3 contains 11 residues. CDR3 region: CAWTDRYEQYF. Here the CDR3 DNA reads TGTGCCTGGACTGACCGCTACGAGCAGTACTTC.

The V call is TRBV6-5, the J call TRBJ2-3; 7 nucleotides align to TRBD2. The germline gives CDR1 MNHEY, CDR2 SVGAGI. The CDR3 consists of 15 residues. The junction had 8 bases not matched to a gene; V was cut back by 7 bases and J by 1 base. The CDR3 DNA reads TGTGCCAGCACCTACCGGCTAGCGGGCACAGATACGCAGTATTTT. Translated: CASTYRLAGTDTQYF.

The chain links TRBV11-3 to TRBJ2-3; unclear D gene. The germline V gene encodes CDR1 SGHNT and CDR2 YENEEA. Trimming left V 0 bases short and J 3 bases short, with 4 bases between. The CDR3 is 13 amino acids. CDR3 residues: CASSLDGTDTQYF. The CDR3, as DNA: TGTGCCAGCAGCTTAGACGGGACAGATACGCAGTATTTT.

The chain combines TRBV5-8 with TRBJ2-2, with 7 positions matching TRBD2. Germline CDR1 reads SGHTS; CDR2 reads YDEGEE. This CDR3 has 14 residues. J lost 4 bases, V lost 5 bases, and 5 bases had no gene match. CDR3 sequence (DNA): TGTGCCAGCAGAAGGCGGGGGAGCACCGGGGAGCTGTTTTTT. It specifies CASRRRGSTGELFF.

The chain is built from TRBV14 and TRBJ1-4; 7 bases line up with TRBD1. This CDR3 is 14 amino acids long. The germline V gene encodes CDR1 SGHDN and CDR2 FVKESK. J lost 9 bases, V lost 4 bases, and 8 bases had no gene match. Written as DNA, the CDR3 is TGTGCCAGCAGCCTGACAGGGAAAAGGAAAAAACTGTTTTTT. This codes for CASSLTGKRKKLFF.

CDR3 nucleotide sequence: TGTGCCAGCAGCTTGGGACAGGGAGGTCTTGGCACTGAAGCTTTCTTT. It translates to CASSLGQGGLGTEAFF. The chain has TRBV7-3 and TRBJ1-1, with TRBD1 matching 9 bases. With V trimmed by 3 bases and J by 4 bases, 9 bases remained unmatched. In germline, CDR1 is SGHTA, CDR2 FQGTGA. This CDR3 has 16 amino acids. Based on the CDR3 plus reference TRBV7-3 and TRBJ1-1, the full variable domain is GAGVSQTPSNKVTEKGKYVELRCDPISGHTALYWYRQSLGQGPEFLIYFQGTGAADDSGLPNDRFFAVRPEGSVSTLKIQRTERGDSAVYLCASSLGQGGLGTEAFFGQGTRLTVV.